This T cell receptor beta chain was profiled in a study of cytomegalovirus exposure and HLA in healthy donors (dated by TCRdb to about 2017). For context, the study as a whole: An earlier analysis of fewer than 750 of the donors reported 276 Gb of sequence data and 95 million to 120 million unique TCR beta sequences obtained from some 200 million T cells. Approximately 310 gigabases of sequencing data and approximately 91 million unique TCR sequences made up an early release that covered nearly 650 HLA-typed donors. Among the roughly 430 genotyped donors, around 81% belonged to the genetic ancestry cluster associated with self-reported Caucasian donors. The study was designed to test whether signatures of past pathogen exposure could be identified by cataloging public T cell receptors. The study profiled the T cell repertoires of hundreds of subjects by immunosequencing and related them to cytomegalovirus serostatus. A separate validation cohort of 100 to 150 different subjects was used in addition to the approximately 640-subject first cohort. High-throughput TCR immunosequencing, statistical association of individual TCRs with disease status, and machine learning were combined to predict cytomegalovirus infection status. In a later analysis, previously published TCR beta repertoires from several hundred donors were re-analyzed and high-resolution HLA genotyping was added so that TCR occurrence patterns could be studied. Rather than drawing on any new phenotypic data, the later analysis identified candidate immune exposures from TCR beta sequences and the way those sequences occurred across donors. An earlier analysis of nearly 600 of the donors applied high-throughput TCR beta sequencing to assess whether each TCR beta V gene segment acted as functional or pseudogenic. Alongside the repertoire data, information on donor age, sex, ethnicity and CMV serostatus was compiled. Genome-wide SNP genotypes for about 65% of the roughly 670 donors were used in a later genetic analysis, which treated that subset as a discovery cohort. Every discovery cohort repertoire had been produced on one sequencing platform. HLA typing covered class I and class II loci at four-digit resolution. Typing coverage varied by locus: roughly 629-630 donors for A, B, C, DRB1 and DQB1; approximately 560 for DQA1; about 570 for DPA1; 450 to 480 for DPB1. Roughly five DR-DQ haplotypes were handled as single units for association and clustering because linkage in the cohort was strong. Among 300 to 500 genotyped donors of the cohort, an average of roughly 230,000 unique TCR beta nucleotide sequences was sequenced per donor, of which about 19% were non-productive.

Overall results and qualifications from the work: A later genetic analysis associated a missense DCLRE1C variant with V-gene and J-gene trimming of TCR beta chains, and an independent cohort replicated the association. In a later analysis, HLA-associated TCR beta chains showed more clonal expansion and lower generation probabilities than non-associated chains that were equally common. The earlier analysis of some 540 of the donors excluded seventeen rarely observed V segments, including chromosome 9 orphons, because counts were too low. A further reported finding was that TCR beta sequences accurately predicted the HLA-A and HLA-B alleles for most subjects in the first cohort. A later analysis associated 16,951 TCR beta sequences with specific HLA alleles at a false discovery rate of 0.05. In the study, 150 to 200 TCR beta chains were listed as associated with cytomegalovirus. Linkage disequilibrium might explain the correlated functional status among segregating V segments, but an unknown experimental factor could not be excluded. In an earlier analysis of 587 of the donors, most TCR beta V segments appeared in productive rearrangements about 90% or about 30% of the time, broadly matching IMGT annotations. Immune exposure information for the cohort was limited to CMV serostatus. Compared with the roughly 600-donor mean, donors in an Asian-associated ancestry cluster had fewer N-insertions in productive TCRs, according to a later genetic analysis. According to a later analysis, most CMV-associated TCR beta chains appeared to be HLA-restricted, and the HLA associations seemed to be driven largely by CMV exposure. This cohort had only TCR beta chains sequenced, and the lack of alpha or paired-chain data limited which features could be detected. It was suggested by the authors that the approach could potentially be generalized to other disease states and immunological phenotypes. According to a later analysis, parvovirus B19, influenza, CMV and Epstein-Barr virus appeared linked to several top co-occurrence clusters. A later analysis found that TCR association rates varied across HLA loci, with DRB1 alleles showing the most associated TCRs and HLA-C alleles the fewest. Assigning TCR associations to individual alleles was difficult when HLA alleles, especially DR and DQ, strongly co-occurred. Sequencing depth was assumed to be roughly uniform across donors in the presence/absence analyses, though that assumption may not hold. Some IMGT-functional V segments, including TRBV6-2 and TRBV6-3, could not be told apart with the 87-base-pair reads, so those segments were excluded. A cluster of highly shared sequence variants was judged likely to be a technical artifact of the sequencing pipeline. Because some donors lacked HLA typing at each locus, the association tests relied only on the typed subset. While some public TCRs were present in many individuals, most TCR sequences turned up only very rarely across donors. In vitro tests confirmed that a few of the cytomegalovirus-associated TCR beta chains recognize cytomegalovirus antigens. The classifier was reported to diagnose cytomegalovirus status with high specificity and sensitivity in both the original cohort and the validation cohort.

V ends up 5 bases short and J 4 bases short, with an unmatched junction base count of 11. Sequences SGHTA (CDR1) and FQGTGA (CDR2) are obtained from the germline V gene. Including the terminal cysteine and phenylalanine, the CDR3 comprises 16 residues. Only CDR3 DNA is held: 48 bases, read in frame from base 1. The library was produced with the immunoSEQ multiplex PCR assay. For the multiplex PCR, a mixture combining 60 forward primers for TCR Vbeta segments and 13 reverse primers for TCR Jbeta segments was used. Amplification of the CDR3 region of rearranged TCR beta genes was performed with a multiplex PCR assay on genomic DNA. The amplified TCR beta libraries were sequenced on the Illumina HiSeq System as 87-base-pair reads. Per the authors' processing: Across the 500 to 750 repertoires, a later analysis counted tens of millions of unique TCR beta chains, some 11 million of which were shared by at least two donors. To remove PCR and sequencing errors, raw reads were error-corrected and collapsed into unique sequences using a nearest-neighbor algorithm that merged closely related sequences. Alignment of CDR3 sequences to IMGT reference sequences was used to assign V, D and J gene segments. Each retained sequence needed at least a six-nucleotide match to both a V gene segment and a J gene segment. Rearrangements were called productive when the CDR3 lacked stop codons and stayed in frame with V and J; all others were non-productive. CDR3 was defined according to IMGT convention as the region running from the second conserved V-encoded cysteine to the conserved J-encoded phenylalanine. The earlier analysis of more than 450 of the donors excluded sequences that lacked an unambiguous match to a single V gene segment. An earlier analysis of approximately 590 of the donors called V segments functional above 56.7% productive rearrangements and segregating when the between-donor standard deviation exceeded 5%. A statistical classification framework was built for diagnosing cytomegalovirus status from the catalog of TCR beta chain sequences. A later analysis assigned V and J genes by comparing TCR nucleotide sequences with IMGT/GENE-DB human TR gene sequences. Using the TCRdist pipeline, a later analysis assigned CDR3 sequences along with most-parsimonious VDJ recombination scenarios. A later analysis defined each TCR beta chain by its CDR3 amino acid sequence plus V-gene family, and excluded reads lacking a unique V-gene family. In a later analysis, fewer than 600 highly shared, low-generation-probability nucleotide sequences were removed to address suspected cross-contamination and a sequencing artifact. In a later analysis, a clonal expansion index was calculated for each public chain from normalized within-repertoire ranks of inferred template counts. In a later analysis, generation probabilities were computed with a VDJ recombination model fitted to out-of-frame rearrangements, and the resulting probabilities were checked against IGoR. A later analysis scored TCR-TCR, TCR-HLA and TCR-CMV co-occurrence with hypergeometric tests, applying a repertoire-size bias correction to TCR pairs. To estimate false discovery rates, a later analysis permuted the HLA or CMV assignments 20 times. In a later analysis, co-occurring TCRs were grouped with DBSCAN, and TCRdist sequence similarity was added when clustering was performed within HLA-allele-positive subsets. Co-occurrence clustering excluded repertoires with fewer than 30,000 or more than 120,000 public chains, plus five with anomalous nucleotide sharing. TCRdb took this table from immuneACCESS and kept in-frame rearrangements with V and J called. Such tables lack part of the clones; where checked against another copy, unresolved V genes explain under half of the gap, and the rest is unexplained. That table furnishes V, J and clone size, whereas the DNA furnished D and trimming. In all, the sample holds roughly 150,000 clones, and approximately 81% of those were seen once. The top ten constitute about 2.4% of the sample.

The cohort comprised 670 or so healthy bone marrow donors. Cohort members were all nominally healthy when sampled, although unrecorded immune exposures were likely present. The donor tested CMV seronegative, placing the donor among the 352 seronegative members of the cohort. Every donor gave a peripheral blood sample, and the peripheral blood mononuclear cells from that sample were used for TCR beta sequencing. Genomic DNA extraction from the blood cell samples was performed with the Qiagen DNeasy Blood Extraction Kit. A remark on this clone: Its recognized antigen is unknown. The record has no base qualities; no much larger clone is one base away.

The sequence came from a male donor in good health and CMV-seronegative. The sequence joins TRBV7-3 to TRBJ2-3; 8 junctional bases match TRBD1. Input material: PBMCs. The DNA sequence is given as TGTGCCAGCAGCCCACATCCGCCAGGGGGCCCAGATACGCAGTATTTT. The translation is CASSPHPPGGPDTQYF.